This TCR beta chain was profiled in a study of beta chain features in type 1 diabetes. Study summary: Patients looked much like healthy donors when it came to age, gender and cell yields. Whole-study findings and limits: A pattern of fewer insertions and more deletions at VDJ junctions was seen in type 1 diabetes patients. Researchers report that Type 1 diabetes patients had moderately but significantly shorter TCRB CDR3s across all four CD4+ subsets.

Expressed TCRB transcripts were sequenced, since all the RNA that had been isolated was reverse transcribed. Sequenced by immunoSEQ multiplex PCR; TCRdb stores in-frame clones only, minus some. The sample records tens of thousands of clones, roughly 40% being singletons. With regard to this clone: As yet, its antigen is unknown.

Per germline, CDR1 SGHTA and CDR2 FQGNSA. This CDR3 has 13 residues. V lost 1 base to trimming and J lost 1 base, with 4 bases between them. Each sorted fraction was over 95% pure. The TCR originated in a man aged 30 to 45 with type 1 diabetes. The rearrangement uses TRBV7-2 and TRBJ1-1; D ambiguous. Sample: Tregs from blood. Here the CDR3 DNA reads TGTGCCAGCAGCTTAGACAGGAACACTGAAGCTTTCTTT. It encodes CASSLDRNTEAFF. Full variable domain (rest looked up from reference TRBV7-2 and TRBJ1-1): GAGVSQSPSNKVTEKGKDVELRCDPISGHTALYWYRQSLGQGLEFLIYFQGNSAPDKSGLPSDRFSAERTGGSVSTLTIQRTQQEDSAVYLCASSLDRNTEAFFGQGTRLTVV.